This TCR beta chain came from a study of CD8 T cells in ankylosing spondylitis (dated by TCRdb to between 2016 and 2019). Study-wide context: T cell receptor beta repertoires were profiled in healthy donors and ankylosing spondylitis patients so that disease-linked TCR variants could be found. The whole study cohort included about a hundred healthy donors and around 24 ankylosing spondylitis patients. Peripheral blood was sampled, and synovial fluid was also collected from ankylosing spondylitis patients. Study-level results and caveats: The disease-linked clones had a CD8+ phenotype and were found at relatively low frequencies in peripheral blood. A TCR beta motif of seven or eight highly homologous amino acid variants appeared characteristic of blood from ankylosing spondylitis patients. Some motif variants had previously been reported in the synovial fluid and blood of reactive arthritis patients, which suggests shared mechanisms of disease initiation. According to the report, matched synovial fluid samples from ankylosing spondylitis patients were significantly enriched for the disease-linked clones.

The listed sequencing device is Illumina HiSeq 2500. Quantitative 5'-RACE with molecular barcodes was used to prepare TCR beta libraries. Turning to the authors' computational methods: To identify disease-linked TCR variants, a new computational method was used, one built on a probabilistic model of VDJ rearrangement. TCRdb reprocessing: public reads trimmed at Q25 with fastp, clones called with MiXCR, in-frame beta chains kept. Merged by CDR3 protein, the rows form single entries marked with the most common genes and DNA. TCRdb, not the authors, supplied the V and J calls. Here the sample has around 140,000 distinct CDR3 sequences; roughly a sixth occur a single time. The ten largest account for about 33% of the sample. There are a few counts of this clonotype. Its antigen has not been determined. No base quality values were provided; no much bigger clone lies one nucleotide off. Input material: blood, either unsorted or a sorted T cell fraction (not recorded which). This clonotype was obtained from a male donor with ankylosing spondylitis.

The CDR3 loop reads CASSLSEGAEAFF. The DNA sequence is as follows: TGTGCCAGCAGCTTAAGTGAGGGCGCTGAAGCTTTCTTT. Here the chain combines TRBV7-9 and TRBJ1-1, with the D gene call left open. The CDR3 contains 13 residues, cysteine and phenylalanine counted. CDR3 DNA only is kept here, 39 bases in frame from base 1. Deletion took 2 bases off V and 6 bases off J, with a span of 10 bases between the germline ends. CDR1 and CDR2 (SEHNR, FQNEAQ) derive from the germline V gene (reference sequence).